The sequence of this T cell receptor beta chain was determined in a study of cytomegalovirus exposure and HLA in healthy donors. This clone was found once. The CDR3 spans 16 residues. Germline loops: CDR1 ENHRY, CDR2 SYGVKD. J gave up 10 bases and V 3 bases, and 14 bases lay outside the gene matches. PCR employed 60 Vbeta and 13 Jbeta primers. Measured with immunoSEQ multiplex PCR; TCRdb has only the in-frame clones, and not every one. In the table there are 250,000 to 350,000 clones, about 87% of which are singletons. The TCR comes from a woman under 30 in good health and CMV-seronegative. The V call is TRBV10-3, the J call TRBJ1-1, with 10 bases lining up with TRBD1. Sequencing was done on a sample of PBMCs. The CDR3 sequence: CAISDFTPGQGLGAFF. CDR3 bases: TGTGCCATCAGTGACTTTACCCCGGGACAGGGGTTAGGAGCTTTCTTT.